The source of this T cell receptor (beta chain) is a study of blood T cell repertoires in COVID-19. About the research overall: Researchers got acute and convalescent COVID-19 samples from the United States, Italy and Spain. The cDNA or gDNA used as material had been derived from T cells, B-cell-depleted T cells, or PBMCs.

Seattle patients were enrolled during active infection and followed longitudinally. As originally analysed: Counts of nucleated cells, estimated from reference gene primer amplification, were obtained. Assay used: immunoSEQ multiplex PCR; TCRdb lists only in-frame clones, some missing. Clone size and V and J calls were adopted from that table, with D and trimming inferred from the DNA. The sample carries 220,000 or so clones, about 85% recorded once. Trimming removed 3 bases from V and 5 bases from J; junction bases left unmatched: 1. The CDR3 is made up of 13 amino acids. The germline CDR1 and CDR2 sequences are SGHTA and FQGNSA.

The source of this sequence is a woman between 50 and 59 years old with COVID-19, enrolled during active disease. Sequenced sample: peripheral blood. The rearrangement joins TRBV7-2 to TRBJ2-3, with TRBD1 matching over 8 bases. CDR3 coding DNA: TGTGCCAGCAGCTTCAGGGGGCAAGATACGCAGTATTTT. It translates to CASSFRGQDTQYF. The whole variable domain, filled in from reference TRBV7-2 and TRBJ2-3, reads GAGVSQSPSNKVTEKGKDVELRCDPISGHTALYWYRQSLGQGLEFLIYFQGNSAPDKSGLPSDRFSAERTGGSVSTLTIQRTQQEDSAVYLCASSFRGQDTQYFGPGTRLTVL.